This TCR beta chain was captured by sequencing in a study of blood T cell repertoires in COVID-19. The germline gives CDR1 MNHNS, CDR2 SASEGT. V was cut by 1 base and J by 9 bases, with 16 bases left in between. This CDR3 region has 16 residues. Clones were read by immunoSEQ multiplex PCR, and TCRdb kept only the in-frame ones, dropping some. The sample holds around 240,000 clones, approximately 81% seen once. In its sample, this clone was seen once. The specimen sequenced was peripheral blood. The clonotype originates from a man between 35 and 55 years old with acute or convalescent COVID-19. The chain employs TRBV6-1 and TRBJ1-6, with D perhaps matching TRBD1 (5 bases). CDR3 loop: CASSEEGTSKASPLHF. DNA of the CDR3: TGTGCCAGCAGTGAAGAGGGGACTTCTAAGGCTTCACCCCTCCACTTT.